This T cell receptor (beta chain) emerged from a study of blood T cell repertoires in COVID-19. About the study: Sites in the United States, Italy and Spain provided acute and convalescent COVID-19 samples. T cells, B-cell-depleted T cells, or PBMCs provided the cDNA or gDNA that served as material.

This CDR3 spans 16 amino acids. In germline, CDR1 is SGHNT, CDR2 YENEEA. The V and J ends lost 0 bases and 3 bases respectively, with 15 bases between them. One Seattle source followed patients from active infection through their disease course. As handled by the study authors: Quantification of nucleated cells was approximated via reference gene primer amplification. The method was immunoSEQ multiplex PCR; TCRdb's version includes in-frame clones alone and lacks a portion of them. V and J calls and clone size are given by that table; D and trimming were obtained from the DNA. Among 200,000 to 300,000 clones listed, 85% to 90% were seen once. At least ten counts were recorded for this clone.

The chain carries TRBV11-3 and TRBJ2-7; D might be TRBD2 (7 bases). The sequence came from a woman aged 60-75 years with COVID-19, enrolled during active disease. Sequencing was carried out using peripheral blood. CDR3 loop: CASSLERGGGSYEQYF. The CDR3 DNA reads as TGTGCCAGCAGCTTAGAGCGGGGAGGGGGGAGCTACGAGCAGTACTTC. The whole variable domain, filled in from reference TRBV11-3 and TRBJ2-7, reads EAGVVQSPRYKIIEKKQPVAFWCNPISGHNTLYWYLQNLGQGPELLIRYENEEAVDDSQLPKDRFSAERLKGVDSTLKIQPAELGDSAVYLCASSLERGGGSYEQYFGPGTRLTVT.